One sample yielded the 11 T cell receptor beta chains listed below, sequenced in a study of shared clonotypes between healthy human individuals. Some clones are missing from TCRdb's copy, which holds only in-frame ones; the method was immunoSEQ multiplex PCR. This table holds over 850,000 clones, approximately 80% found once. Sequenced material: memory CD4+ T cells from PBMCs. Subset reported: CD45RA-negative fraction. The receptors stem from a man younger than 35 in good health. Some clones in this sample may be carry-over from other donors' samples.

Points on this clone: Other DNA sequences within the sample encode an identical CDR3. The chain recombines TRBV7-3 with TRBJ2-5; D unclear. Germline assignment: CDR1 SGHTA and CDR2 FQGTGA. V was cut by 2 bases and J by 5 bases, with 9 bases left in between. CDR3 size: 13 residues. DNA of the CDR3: TGTGCCAGCAGCTTATCTGGGCTGGAGACCCAGTACTTC. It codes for CASSLSGLETQYF.

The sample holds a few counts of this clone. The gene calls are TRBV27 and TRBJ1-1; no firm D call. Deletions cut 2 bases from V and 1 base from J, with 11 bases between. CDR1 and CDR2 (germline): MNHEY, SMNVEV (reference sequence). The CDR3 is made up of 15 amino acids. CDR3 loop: CASSLKANTNTEAFF. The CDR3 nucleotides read TGTGCCAGCAGTTTAAAAGCAAACACGAACACTGAAGCTTTCTTT.

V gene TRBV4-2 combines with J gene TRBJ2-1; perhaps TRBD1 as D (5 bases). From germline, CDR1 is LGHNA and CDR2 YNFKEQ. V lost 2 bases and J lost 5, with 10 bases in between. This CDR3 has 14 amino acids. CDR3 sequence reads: CASSQNRQNNEQFF. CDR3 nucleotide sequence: TGTGCCAGCAGCCAAAACCGACAGAACAATGAGCAGTTCTTC.

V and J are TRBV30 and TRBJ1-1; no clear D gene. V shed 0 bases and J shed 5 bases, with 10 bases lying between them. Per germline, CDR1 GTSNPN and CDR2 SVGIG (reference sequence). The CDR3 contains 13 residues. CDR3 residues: CAWSVIVETEAFF. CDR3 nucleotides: TGTGCCTGGAGTGTCATTGTCGAAACTGAAGCTTTCTTT.

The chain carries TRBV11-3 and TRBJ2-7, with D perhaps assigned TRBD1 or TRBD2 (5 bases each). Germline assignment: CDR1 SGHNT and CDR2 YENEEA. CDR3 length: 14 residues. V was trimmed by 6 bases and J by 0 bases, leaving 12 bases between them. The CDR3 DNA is TGTGCCAGCAGTTTCTCCGGGACCTCCTACGAGCAGTACTTC. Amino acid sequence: CASSFSGTSYEQYF.

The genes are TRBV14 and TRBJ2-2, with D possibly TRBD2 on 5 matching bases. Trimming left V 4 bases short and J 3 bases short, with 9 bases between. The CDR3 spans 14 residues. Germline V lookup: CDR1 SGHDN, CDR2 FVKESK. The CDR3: CASSPSGYTGELFF. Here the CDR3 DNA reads TGTGCCAGCAGCCCCAGCGGTTACACCGGGGAGCTGTTTTTT.

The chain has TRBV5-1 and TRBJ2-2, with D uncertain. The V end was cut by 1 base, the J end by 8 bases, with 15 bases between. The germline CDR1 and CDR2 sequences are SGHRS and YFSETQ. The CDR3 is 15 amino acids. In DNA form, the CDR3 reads TGCGCCAGCAGCTTGCTGGGCCTCACAAGTGGGGAGCTGTTTTTT. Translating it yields CASSLLGLTSGELFF.

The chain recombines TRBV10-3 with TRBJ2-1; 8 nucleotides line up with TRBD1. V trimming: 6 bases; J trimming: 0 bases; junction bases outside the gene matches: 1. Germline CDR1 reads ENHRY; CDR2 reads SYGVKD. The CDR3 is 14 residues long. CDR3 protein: CAISTGGSYNEQFF. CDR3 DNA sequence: TGTGCCATCAGCACAGGGGGCTCCTACAATGAGCAGTTCTTC.

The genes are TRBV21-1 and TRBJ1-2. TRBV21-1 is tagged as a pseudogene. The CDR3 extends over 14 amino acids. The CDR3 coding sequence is TGTGCCACCCCCCGACGCCCTCCTAACTATGGCTACACCTTC. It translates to CATPRRPPNYGYTF.

The CDR3 DNA reads as TGTGCCATCAGTGACGACAGTCTAAGCTCTGGGGCCAACGTCCTGACTTTC. It encodes CAISDDSLSSGANVLTF. This chain uses TRBV10-3 with TRBJ2-6, with a weak D call TRBD1 (5 bases). The CDR3 has 17 residues. Trimming took off 3 bases at V and 0 bases at J, with 12 bases between the two ends. CDR1 ENHRY and CDR2 SYGVKD come from the germline V gene.

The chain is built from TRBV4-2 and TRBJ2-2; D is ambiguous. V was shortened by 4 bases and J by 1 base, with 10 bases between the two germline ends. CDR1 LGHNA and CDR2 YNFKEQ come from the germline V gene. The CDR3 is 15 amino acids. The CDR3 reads CASSPRGRNTGELFF. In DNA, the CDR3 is TGTGCCAGCAGCCCTCGTGGCCGGAACACCGGGGAGCTGTTTTTT.